Listed below are T cell receptor beta chains from one sample, sequenced in a study of immune evolution from preneoplasia to lung adenocarcinoma. This table comes from immunoSEQ multiplex PCR, and its TCRdb copy is limited to in-frame clones, with some not included. Here the sample spans about 8,000 clones, more than 75% being singletons. The source material was FFPE minimally invasive lung adenocarcinoma tissue. Receptor source: a person aged 65-85 years with lung adenocarcinoma. The CDR3 runs from the conserved cysteine through the conserved F or W. The D gene is left open where the match is weak. The size field is filled for only some rows; it gives once, few, many or a size class.

D	V	J	size	CDR3	DNA
.	TRBV11-2	TRBJ1-3	.	CASSSGSGLVNVF	TGTGCCAGCAGCTCCGGCAGCGGCCTCGTGAACGTGTTT
.	TRBV27	TRBJ1-1	few	CASSRREVNTEAFF	TGTGCCAGCAGTAGACGGGAGGTGAACACTGAAGCTTTCTTT
.	TRBV6-5	TRBJ2-2	once	CASSYSTGAGTGELFF	TGTGCCAGCAGTTACTCAACGGGAGCGGGCACCGGGGAGCTGTTTTTT
TRBD1	TRBV6-1	TRBJ1-5	.	CASSGLDRVNQPQHF	TGTGCCAGCAGTGGGTTGGACAGGGTCAATCAGCCCCAGCATTTT
.	TRBV6-6	TRBJ1-1	.	CASSYSGNLNTEAFF	TGTGCCAGCAGTTACTCTGGAAACCTAAACACTGAAGCTTTCTTT
.	TRBV11-3	TRBJ2-1	.	CASSLNRASYNEQFF	TGTGCCAGCAGCTTGAACAGGGCATCCTACAATGAGCAGTTCTTC
.	TRBV20-1	TRBJ2-1	.	CSALILGRPFF	TGCAGCGCGCTGATTCTGGGTCGGCCGTTCTTC
.	TRBV15	TRBJ1-3	.	CATSRDLGGNTIYF	TGTGCCACCAGCAGAGATCTAGGGGGAAACACCATATATTTT
TRBD2	TRBV5-4	TRBJ2-7	.	CASSLAGGPYEQYF	TGTGCCAGCAGCTTGGCGGGAGGCCCCTACGAGCAGTACTTC
.	TRBV12-1	TRBJ2-6	.	CASSPIGQSRANVLTF	TGTGCCAGCAGCCCAATAGGACAAAGTCGGGCCAACGTCCTGACTTTC
TRBD2	TRBV19	TRBJ2-5	few	CASTKTSGQETQYF	TGTGCCAGTACTAAGACTAGCGGCCAAGAGACCCAGTACTTC
.	TRBV25-1	TRBJ1-2	once	CASSESKSGGYTF	TGTGCCAGCAGTGAAAGTAAATCGGGTGGCTACACCTTC
.	TRBV28	TRBJ2-2	.	CASSPYTGELFF	TGTGCCAGCAGTCCCTACACCGGGGAGCTGTTTTTT
.	TRBV7-2	TRBJ1-6	.	CASSPRRSSYNSPLHF	TGTGCCAGCAGCCCAAGACGGAGCTCCTATAATTCACCCCTCCACTTT
.	TRBV6-1	TRBJ1-4	.	CASRPQVSTEKLFF	TGTGCCAGCAGACCACAGGTATCGACTGAAAAACTGTTTTTT
TRBD2	TRBV5-1	TRBJ2-5	.	CASNPTASGRETQYF	TGCGCCAGCAACCCGACGGCTAGCGGGAGGGAGACCCAGTACTTC
.	TRBV18	TRBJ1-1	.	CASSPNMAANTEAFF	TGTGCCAGCTCACCAAATATGGCTGCGAACACTGAAGCTTTCTTT
.	TRBV5-5	TRBJ2-2	.	CASSPQGQNTGELFF	TGTGCCAGCAGCCCGCAGGGACAGAACACCGGGGAGCTGTTTTTT
.	TRBV7-3	TRBJ2-7	.	CASSSGLIPYEQYF	TGTGCCAGCAGCTCGGGACTCATACCCTACGAGCAGTACTTC
.	TRBV6-5	TRBJ1-5	.	CASSYKSNQPQHF	TGTGCCAGCAGTTATAAGAGCAATCAGCCCCAGCATTTT
.	TRBV7-3	TRBJ1-1	.	CASSLAGWGTEAFF	TGTGCCAGCAGCCTGGCAGGGTGGGGCACTGAAGCTTTCTTT
.	TRBV19	TRBJ1-1	once	CASSIDRERTEAFF	TGTGCCAGTAGTATAGACAGGGAAAGGACTGAAGCTTTCTTT
TRBD1	TRBV7-9	TRBJ2-7	.	CASSSQGAISYEQYF	TGTGCCAGCAGCTCCCAGGGGGCGATATCCTACGAGCAGTACTTC
.	TRBV7-9	TRBJ1-4	few	CASSPGVRTNEKLFF	TGTGCCAGCAGTCCAGGGGTGAGGACTAATGAAAAACTGTTTTTT
TRBD2	TRBV4-2	TRBJ2-3	.	CASSQETSGSLGQYF	TGTGCCAGCAGCCAAGAGACTAGCGGGTCCCTAGGGCAGTATTTT
.	TRBV30	TRBJ2-3	.	CAWSNGAASTDTQYF	TGTGCCTGGAGTAACGGAGCGGCTAGCACAGATACGCAGTATTTT
.	TRBV19	TRBJ1-1	.	CASTRTAEGPEAFF	TGTGCCAGTACCCGGACAGCGGAAGGTCCTGAAGCTTTCTTT
TRBD1	TRBV28	TRBJ1-6	.	CASSFSGQGQSPLHF	TGTGCCAGCAGTTTTTCGGGACAGGGCCAGTCACCCCTCCACTTT
.	TRBV29-1	TRBJ1-1	.	CSGQQEGGTEAFF	TGCAGCGGCCAGCAGGAGGGAGGCACTGAAGCTTTCTTT
.	TRBV29-1	TRBJ2-1	.	CSVEDRYNEQFF	TGCAGCGTTGAAGATCGTTACAATGAGCAGTTCTTC
.	TRBV4-1	TRBJ1-1	.	CASSQDRGPVTEAFF	TGCGCCAGCAGCCAAGATAGAGGGCCGGTCACTGAAGCTTTCTTT
TRBD1	TRBV6-5	TRBJ1-2	.	CASSYRQGHGYTF	TGTGCCAGCAGTTATAGACAGGGCCATGGCTACACCTTC
.	TRBV29-1	TRBJ2-3	few	CSVAQGGTDTQYF	TGCAGCGTTGCCCAGGGTGGGACAGATACGCAGTATTTT
.	TRBV25-1	TRBJ2-2	.	CASSALWSGSNTGELFF	TGTGCCAGCAGTGCCCTTTGGAGCGGTTCGAACACCGGGGAGCTGTTTTTT
.	TRBV6-1	TRBJ1-2	.	CASSDGLKEGYTF	TGTGCCAGCAGTGATGGATTAAAGGAAGGCTACACCTTC
.	TRBV5-6	TRBJ1-6	.	CASSRTGSGVSPLHF	TGTGCCAGCAGCCGAACCGGGAGTGGGGTTTCACCCCTCCACTTT
TRBD1	TRBV5-1	TRBJ1-1	.	CASSLGDRGQNTEAFF	TGCGCCAGCAGCTTGGGGGACAGGGGCCAGAACACTGAAGCTTTCTTT
.	TRBV5-1	TRBJ1-6	.	CASSQGERNSPLHF	TGCGCCAGCAGCCAGGGAGAACGTAATTCACCCCTCCACTTT